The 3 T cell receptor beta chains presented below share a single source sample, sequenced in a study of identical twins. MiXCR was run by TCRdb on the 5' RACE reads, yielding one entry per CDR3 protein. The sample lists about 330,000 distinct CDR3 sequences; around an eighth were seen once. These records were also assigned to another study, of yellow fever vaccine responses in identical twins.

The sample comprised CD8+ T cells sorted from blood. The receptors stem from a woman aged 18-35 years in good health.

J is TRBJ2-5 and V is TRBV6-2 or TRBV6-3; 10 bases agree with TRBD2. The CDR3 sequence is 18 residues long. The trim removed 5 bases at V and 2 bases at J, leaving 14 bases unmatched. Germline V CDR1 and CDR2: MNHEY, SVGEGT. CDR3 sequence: CASSPLRASGGLQETQYF. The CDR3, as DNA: TGTGCCAGCAGTCCTCTCCGGGCTAGCGGGGGCTTACAAGAGACCCAGTACTTC.

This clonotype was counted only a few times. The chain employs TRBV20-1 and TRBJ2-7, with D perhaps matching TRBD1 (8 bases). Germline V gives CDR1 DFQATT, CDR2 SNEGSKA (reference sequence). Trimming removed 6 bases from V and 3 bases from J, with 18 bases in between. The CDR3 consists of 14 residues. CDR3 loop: CSASGEGTGYEQYF. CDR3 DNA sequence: TGCAGTGCGAGCGGGGAAGGGACAGGCTACGAGCAGTACTTC.

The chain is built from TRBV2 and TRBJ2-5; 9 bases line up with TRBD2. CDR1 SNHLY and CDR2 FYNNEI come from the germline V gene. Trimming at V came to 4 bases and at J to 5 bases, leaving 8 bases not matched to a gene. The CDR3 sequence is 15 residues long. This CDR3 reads CASSVGGGAWETQYF. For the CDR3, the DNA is TGTGCCAGCAGTGTGGGCGGGGGGGCCTGGGAGACCCAGTACTTC.